These 29 T cell receptor beta chains came from one sample sequenced in a study of shared clonotypes between healthy human individuals. The repertoire was sequenced with immunoSEQ multiplex PCR; TCRdb's copy has only in-frame clones and lacks some. Of over 2 million clones listed, just under 95% are singletons. Sequencing input: naive CD4+ T cells from PBMCs. As to subset: CD45RA+ positively selected. The origin of the receptors is a man between 18 and 35 years old in good health. Some clones in this sample may be carry-over from other donors' samples.

The chain recombines TRBV5-4 with TRBJ1-2, with 7 bases identical to TRBD1. The V gene's germline CDR1 is SGHNT and CDR2 YYREEE (reference sequence). The junction had 9 bases not matched to a gene; V was cut back by 4 bases and J by 3 bases. This CDR3 region has 15 residues. CDR3 bases: TGTGCCAGCAGCGTAAACAGGGGAGGATACTATGGCTACACCTTC. Translating it yields CASSVNRGGYYGYTF.

The rearrangement uses TRBV19 and TRBJ2-7, with TRBD1 as a possible D gene (6 bases). V was clipped by 4 bases and J by 4 bases, with 20 bases between them. CDR3 length: 16 residues. Germline lookup yields CDR1 LNHDA and CDR2 SQIVND (reference sequence). In DNA, the CDR3 is TGTGCCAGTAGTACCCAGGGGCGCGGGTACGTATACGAGCAGTACTTC. It yields the protein CASSTQGRGYVYEQYF.

The chain has TRBV28 and TRBJ2-1; weak D call: TRBD1 (6 bases). V lost 5 bases and J lost 3, with 11 bases in between. The CDR3 is 14 amino acids. Looked up from germline, CDR1 is MDHEN and CDR2 is SYDVKM. In nucleotides, the CDR3 is TGTGCCAGCAGTGCCGGACAGATCTACAATGAGCAGTTCTTC. Its protein is CASSAGQIYNEQFF.

The chain carries TRBV19 and TRBJ1-1, with D perhaps matching TRBD1 (5 bases). The germline gives CDR1 LNHDA, CDR2 SQIVND (reference sequence). V was trimmed by 5 bases and J by 5 bases, leaving 18 bases between them. This CDR3 is built from 15 residues. The CDR3 loop reads CASSRGRVDWTEAFF. For the CDR3, the DNA is TGTGCCAGTAGTCGGGGCCGGGTGGATTGGACTGAAGCTTTCTTT.

On this clone itself: Distinct nucleotide sequences in the sample also encode this CDR3. CDR3 bases: TGCGCCAGCAGCTTGGGCGATACGCAGTATTTT. Protein: CASSLGDTQYF. The gene calls are TRBV5-1 and TRBJ2-3; D gene ambiguous. Germline V gives CDR1 SGHRS, CDR2 YFSETQ. V lost 0 bases and J lost 6, with 2 bases in between. The CDR3 totals 11 residues.

This clone was counted a few times. This chain joins TRBV7-2 and TRBJ1-1; 9 bases match TRBD1. Germline lookup yields CDR1 SGHTA and CDR2 FQGNSA. The CDR3 length is 14 residues. J was trimmed by 4 bases and V by 7 bases; bases with no gene match: 7. The CDR3 nucleotides are TGTGCCAGCAACCCACAGGGGGCGGCCACTGAAGCTTTCTTT. Encoded protein: CASNPQGAATEAFF.

The chain uses TRBV5-1 and TRBJ2-6; D is ambiguous. V gave up 0 bases and J gave up 0 bases, with 10 bases separating them. CDR1 and CDR2 from the germline V gene are SGHRS and YFSETQ. This CDR3 comprises 17 residues. CDR3: CASSLAIQPSGANVLTF. As DNA, the CDR3 is TGCGCCAGCAGCTTGGCCATCCAGCCCTCTGGGGCCAACGTCCTGACTTTC.

CDR3 bases: TGTGCCTGGTATACAGGGTCGATTGGAAACACCATATATTTT. Protein: CAWYTGSIGNTIYF. V and J are TRBV30 and TRBJ1-3; weak D call: TRBD1 (6 bases). Germline V gives CDR1 GTSNPN, CDR2 SVGIG (reference sequence). The germline V and J ends were trimmed by 5 bases and 3 bases, with 14 bases remaining between them. This CDR3 has 14 amino acids.

As to this clone: Other DNA sequences in the sample encode the same CDR3. This sequence joins TRBV28 and TRBJ1-3; no definite D call. Trimming stripped 5 bases from V and 7 bases from J, with 9 bases between. Germline CDR1 reads MDHEN; CDR2 reads SYDVKM. The CDR3 sequence is 12 residues long. The CDR3 region is CASSLSRNTIYF. The CDR3 DNA follows: TGTGCCAGCAGTCTTAGTAGGAACACCATATATTTT.

The J gene is TRBJ2-7, the V gene TRBV7-2; D is uncertain. V lost 4 bases to trimming and J lost 8 bases, with 21 bases between them. This CDR3 is 15 amino acids long. CDR1 and CDR2 from the germline V gene are SGHTA and FQGNSA. The CDR3 reads CASSSVGRDPRKQYF. Here the CDR3 DNA reads TGTGCCAGCAGCTCGGTGGGAAGGGATCCTAGAAAGCAGTACTTC. Full variable domain (remainder filled in from reference TRBV7-2 and TRBJ2-7): GAGVSQSPSNKVTEKGKDVELRCDPISGHTALYWYRQSLGQGLEFLIYFQGNSAPDKSGLPSDRFSAERTGGSVSTLTIQRTQQEDSAVYLCASSSVGRDPRKQYFGPGTRLTVT.

The chain employs TRBV27 and TRBJ2-7, with D hard to call. The CDR3 covers 14 residues. The V gene's germline CDR1 is MNHEY and CDR2 SMNVEV (reference sequence). The V gene lost 4 bases and the J gene lost 3 bases, with 13 bases spanning the gap. CDR3 DNA sequence: TGTGCCAGCAGTTCCGACGGGCAACTCTACGAGCAGTACTTC. Encoded protein: CASSSDGQLYEQYF.

The rearrangement joins TRBV30 to TRBJ1-2; 8 bases fit TRBD1. Germline V CDR1 and CDR2: GTSNPN, SVGIG (reference sequence). This CDR3 has 13 amino acids. The J segment lost 4 bases and the V segment lost 5 bases, leaving 6 bases of the junction unmatched. The CDR3 nucleotides are TGTGCCTGGGGGATCGGACAGGGCTATGGCTACACCTTC. This translates into CAWGIGQGYGYTF.

This chain connects TRBV5-1 to TRBJ2-7, with no clear D. With 0 bases removed from V and 0 bases from J, the gap between germline ends came to 10 bases. Germline V gene lookup returns CDR1 SGHRS and CDR2 YFSETQ. CDR3 size: 15 residues. CDR3 nucleotide sequence: TGCGCCAGCAGCTTGGGCATGCCTGGCTCCTACGAGCAGTACTTC. Translated, it gives CASSLGMPGSYEQYF.

Notes on this clone: Other nucleotide sequences from this sample produce the same CDR3. V is TRBV19 and J is TRBJ2-7; 7 nucleotides line up with TRBD1. Trimming removed 6 bases from V and 0 bases from J; junction bases left unmatched: 8. The germline V gene encodes CDR1 LNHDA and CDR2 SQIVND (reference sequence). The length of the CDR3 is 15 residues. CDR3 nucleotide sequence: TGTGCCAGTAGCCCGACAGGGACGCTCTCCTACGAGCAGTACTTC. Residues: CASSPTGTLSYEQYF. The complete variable domain, with remaining parts taken from reference TRBV19 and TRBJ2-7, reads DGGITQSPKYLFRKEGQNVTLSCEQNLNHDAMYWYRQDPGQGLRLIYYSQIVNDFQKGDIAEGYSVSREKKESFPLTVTSAQKNPTAFYLCASSPTGTLSYEQYFGPGTRLTVT.

This clone showed up just once. This chain joins TRBV19 and TRBJ2-2; D may match TRBD1 or TRBD2 (5 bases each). CDR1 is LNHDA, CDR2 SQIVND, per germline (reference sequence). V lost 1 base and J 4 bases, leaving 10 bases between the germline ends. The CDR3 contains 15 residues. The CDR3, as DNA: TGTGCCAGTAGTATAGGGGGGACGGCCACCGGGGAGCTGTTTTTT. Residues: CASSIGGTATGELFF.

This clone appeared a few times. The gene calls are TRBV2 and TRBJ1-2; D gene ambiguous. This CDR3 contains 12 residues. Trimming removed 1 base from V and 6 bases from J, with 6 bases in between. Germline CDR1 reads SNHLY; CDR2 reads FYNNEI. For the CDR3, the DNA is TGTGCCAGCAGTGAAGTCGGAGATGGCTACACCTTC. This translates into CASSEVGDGYTF.

The chain combines TRBV7-9 with TRBJ2-7; the match to TRBD1 covers 10 bases. J gave up 5 bases and V 4 bases, and 8 bases lay outside the gene matches. The CDR3 is 15 residues long. Looked up from germline, CDR1 is SEHNR and CDR2 is FQNEAQ (reference sequence). The CDR3 region is CASSSRTGGGDEQYF. The CDR3, as DNA: TGTGCCAGCAGCTCACGGACAGGGGGAGGCGACGAGCAGTACTTC.

The chain combines TRBV12-5 with TRBJ2-7, with 7 bases matching TRBD2. V shed 7 bases, J shed 5 bases, and the junction held 5 bases outside the gene matches. Germline V gives CDR1 LGHNT, CDR2 FRNRAP. This CDR3 contains 12 residues. The DNA for the CDR3 is TGTGCTAGTGCGGGGGGTGGGAACGAGCAGTACTTC. Translated, it gives CASAGGGNEQYF. Filled out from reference TRBV12-5 and TRBJ2-7, the complete variable domain reads DARVTQTPRHKVTEMGQEVTMRCQPILGHNTVFWYRQTMMQGLELLAYFRNRAPLDDSGMPKDRFSAEMPDATLATLKIQPSEPRDSAVYFCASAGGGNEQYFGPGTRLTVT.

The chain links TRBV4-1 to TRBJ2-1, with D unresolved. V lost 2 bases to trimming and J lost 12 bases, with 14 bases between them. Per the germline V gene, CDR1 is MGHRA and CDR2 is YSYEKL. There are 13 residues in the CDR3. For the CDR3, the DNA is TGCGCCAGCAGCCAACCCGGACGCGCCGGGCAGTTCTTC. Translation gives CASSQPGRAGQFF.

This chain uses TRBV7-9 with TRBJ2-5, with 8 bases that match TRBD2. The CDR3 contains 16 residues. Trimming at V came to 4 bases and at J to 7 bases, leaving 14 bases not matched to a gene. From germline, CDR1 is SEHNR and CDR2 FQNEAQ (reference sequence). The CDR3 coding sequence is TGTGCCAGCAGCTCAACCGGGACTAGAGGTTTGGGGACCCAGTACTTC. Protein sequence: CASSSTGTRGLGTQYF.

This rearrangement joins TRBV10-1 to TRBJ2-5, with D possibly being TRBD1 (6 bases). V was cut by 5 bases and J by 4 bases, with 11 bases left in between. CDR1 and CDR2 from the germline V gene are WNHNN and SYGVQD (reference sequence). The CDR3 totals 13 residues. The DNA of the CDR3 is TGCGCCAGCAGTAGGGGGTCGCGAGAGACCCAGTACTTC. Translation: CASSRGSRETQYF.

This chain links TRBV28 with TRBJ1-2, with 7 bases that match TRBD1. Germline assignment: CDR1 MDHEN and CDR2 SYDVKM. The CDR3 is made up of 14 amino acids. The J segment lost 5 bases and the V segment lost 2 bases, leaving 5 bases of the junction unmatched. This CDR3 is CASSLEGGRYGYTF. CDR3 DNA: TGTGCCAGCAGTTTAGAAGGGGGCAGGTATGGCTACACCTTC.

The chain uses TRBV18 and TRBJ1-5, with D tentatively TRBD1 (5 bases). Germline V gene data show CDR1 as KGHSH and CDR2 as LQKENI. V was pared by 5 bases and J by 7 bases, with 15 bases between. CDR3 length equals 14 residues. CDR3 nucleotides: TGTGCCAGCTCAACACAGGACTCGAGCCAGCCCCAGCATTTT. It translates to CASSTQDSSQPQHF.

This clone was counted a few times. The chain recombines TRBV5-6 with TRBJ1-5; D possibly corresponds to TRBD1 (5 bases). Germline V CDR1 and CDR2: SGHDT, YYEEEE. The CDR3 runs to 14 residues. Trimming left V 1 base short and J 4 bases short, with 9 bases between. The CDR3 DNA reads as TGTGCCAGCAGCTTGTCAGGGAGTAATCAGCCCCAGCATTTT. It yields the protein CASSLSGSNQPQHF.

This clone appeared once. This same CDR3 is encoded by further DNA sequences in the sample. This chain links TRBV20-1 with TRBJ1-2; a possible D gene is TRBD1 (5 bases). This CDR3 has 11 residues. V lost 5 bases and J 4 bases, leaving 8 bases between the germline ends. Germline CDR1 is DFQATT and CDR2 is SNEGSKA (reference sequence). CDR3 nucleotide sequence: TGCAGTGCTCCCGGGGCCTATGGCTACACCTTC. It specifies CSAPGAYGYTF.

The rearrangement links TRBV28 to TRBJ2-3, with D unclear. The V gene lost 6 bases and the J gene lost 2 bases, with 15 bases spanning the gap. Germline loops: CDR1 MDHEN, CDR2 SYDVKM. The CDR3 totals 15 residues. The CDR3 DNA follows: TGTGCCAGCAGCTCACCGACCGGCTACACAGATACGCAGTATTTT. Its protein is CASSSPTGYTDTQYF.

Only one count was recorded for this clone. This chain uses TRBV28 with TRBJ2-5, with D perhaps assigned TRBD1 or TRBD2 (6 bases each). The germline V and J ends were trimmed by 7 bases and 4 bases, with 19 bases remaining between them. Germline values: CDR1 MDHEN, CDR2 SYDVKM. The CDR3 has 15 amino acids. CDR3 coding DNA: TGTGCCAGCACGCAGACCCCGGGGGCGAGAGAGACCCAGTACTTC. It encodes CASTQTPGARETQYF.

About this clone itself: This sample also contains other DNA sequences that code for the same CDR3. The chain is built from TRBV19 and TRBJ2-3; weak D call: TRBD1 (5 bases). Between the trimmed V and J ends, which lost 3 bases and 5 bases, there was a span of 6 bases. The germline V gene has CDR1 LNHDA and CDR2 SQIVND (reference sequence). The CDR3 runs to 12 residues. The CDR3 coding sequence is TGTGCCAGTAGTATCCAGGGAGATACGCAGTATTTT. Residues: CASSIQGDTQYF. The whole variable domain, remainder taken from reference TRBV19 and TRBJ2-3, is DGGITQSPKYLFRKEGQNVTLSCEQNLNHDAMYWYRQDPGQGLRLIYYSQIVNDFQKGDIAEGYSVSREKKESFPLTVTSAQKNPTAFYLCASSIQGDTQYFGPGTRLTVL.

The DNA for the CDR3 is TGTGCCACCAGGGACAGGGGGAGGTATACCGGGGAGCTGTTTTTT. Its translation: CATRDRGRYTGELFF. The chain employs TRBV27 and TRBJ2-2; 11 nucleotides align to TRBD1. The V segment lost 10 bases and the J segment 5 bases; nucleotides outside the gene matches: 9. In germline, CDR1 is MNHEY, CDR2 SMNVEV (reference sequence). The CDR3 sequence is 15 residues long.